This TCR beta chain stems from a study of shared clonotypes between healthy human individuals. The assay was immunoSEQ multiplex PCR, and TCRdb's table has in-frame clones only and misses some. The table shows about 610,000 clones, with roughly 95% occurring only once. Study outcomes and limitations: Sharing across four donors was seen in roughly 5% of naive CD4 clonotypes.

Only CD45RO-negative cells positively selected for CCR7 counted as naive CD8 cells, so terminally differentiated effector memory CD45RA+ cells were excluded. Details on this clone: Antigen specificity is unknown.

What was sequenced was naive CD8+ T cells sorted from blood. The source of this sequence is a woman between 25 and 40 years old in good health.

The CDR3 DNA follows: TGTGCCAGTAACACGCGACTAGCGGGAATTGAGCAGTTCTTC. Translation: CASNTRLAGIEQFF. This chain uses TRBV19 with TRBJ2-1; 11 bases are shared with TRBD2. V shed 7 bases, J shed 9 bases, and the junction held 8 bases outside the gene matches. Germline CDR1 is LNHDA and CDR2 is SQIVND (reference sequence). The CDR3 has 14 residues.